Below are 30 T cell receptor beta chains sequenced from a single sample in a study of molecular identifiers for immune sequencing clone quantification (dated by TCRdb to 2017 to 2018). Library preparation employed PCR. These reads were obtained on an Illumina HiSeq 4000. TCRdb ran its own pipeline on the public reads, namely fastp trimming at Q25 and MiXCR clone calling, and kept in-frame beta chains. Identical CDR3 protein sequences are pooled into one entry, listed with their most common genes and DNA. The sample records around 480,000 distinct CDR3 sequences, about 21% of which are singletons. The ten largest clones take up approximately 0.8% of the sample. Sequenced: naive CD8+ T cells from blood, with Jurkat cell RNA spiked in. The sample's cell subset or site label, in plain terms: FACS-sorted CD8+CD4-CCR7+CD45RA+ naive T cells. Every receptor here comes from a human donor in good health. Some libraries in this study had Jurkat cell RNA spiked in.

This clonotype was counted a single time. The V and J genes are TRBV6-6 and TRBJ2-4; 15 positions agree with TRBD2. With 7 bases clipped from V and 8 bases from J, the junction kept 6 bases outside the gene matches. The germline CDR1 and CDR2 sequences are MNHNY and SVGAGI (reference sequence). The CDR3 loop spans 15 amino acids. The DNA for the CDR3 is TGTGCCAGCACCAGGACTAGCGGGGGGGTTGACATTCAGTACTTC. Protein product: CASTRTSGGVDIQYF.

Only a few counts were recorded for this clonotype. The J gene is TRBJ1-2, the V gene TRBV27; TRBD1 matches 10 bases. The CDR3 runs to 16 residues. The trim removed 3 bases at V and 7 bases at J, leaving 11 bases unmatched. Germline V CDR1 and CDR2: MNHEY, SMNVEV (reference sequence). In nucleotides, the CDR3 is TGTGCCAGCAGTTTTCTCCGGGACAGGGGATCTTTTGGCTACACCTTC. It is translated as CASSFLRDRGSFGYTF.

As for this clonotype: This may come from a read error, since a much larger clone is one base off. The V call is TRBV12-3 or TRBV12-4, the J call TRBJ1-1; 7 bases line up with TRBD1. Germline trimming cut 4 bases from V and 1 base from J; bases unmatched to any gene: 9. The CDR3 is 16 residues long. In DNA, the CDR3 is TGTGCCAGCAGTTCAGGGCCGGGACAGAAGAACACTGAAGCTTTCTTT. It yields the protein CASSSGPGQKNTEAFF.

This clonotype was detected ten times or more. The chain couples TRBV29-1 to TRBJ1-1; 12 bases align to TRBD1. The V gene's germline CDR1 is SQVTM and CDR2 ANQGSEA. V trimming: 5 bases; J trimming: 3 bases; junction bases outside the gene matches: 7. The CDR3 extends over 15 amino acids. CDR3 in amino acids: CSVPGTGGYYTEAFF. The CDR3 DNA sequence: TGCAGCGTTCCCGGGACAGGGGGCTATTACACTGAAGCTTTCTTT.

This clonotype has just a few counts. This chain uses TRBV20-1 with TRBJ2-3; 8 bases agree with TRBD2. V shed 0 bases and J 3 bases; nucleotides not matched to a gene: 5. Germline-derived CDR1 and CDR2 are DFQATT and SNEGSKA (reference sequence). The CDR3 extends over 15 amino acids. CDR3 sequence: CSARDSGLATDTQYF. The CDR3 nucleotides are TGCAGTGCTAGAGACAGCGGACTAGCAACAGATACGCAGTATTTT.

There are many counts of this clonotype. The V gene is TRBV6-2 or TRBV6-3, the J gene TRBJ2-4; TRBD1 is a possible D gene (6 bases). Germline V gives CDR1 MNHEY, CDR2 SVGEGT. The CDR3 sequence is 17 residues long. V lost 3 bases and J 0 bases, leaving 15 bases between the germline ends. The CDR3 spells CASSYPDRSLAKNIQYF. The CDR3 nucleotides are TGTGCCAGCAGTTATCCCGACAGGAGCCTAGCCAAAAACATTCAGTACTTC.

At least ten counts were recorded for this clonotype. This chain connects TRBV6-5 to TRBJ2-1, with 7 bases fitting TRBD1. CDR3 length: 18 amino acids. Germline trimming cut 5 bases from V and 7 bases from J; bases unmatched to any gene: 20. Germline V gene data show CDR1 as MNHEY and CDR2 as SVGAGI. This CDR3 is CASSPPIHRGSFGNEQFF. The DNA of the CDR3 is TGTGCCAGCAGTCCACCAATTCACAGGGGTAGTTTTGGGAATGAGCAGTTCTTC.

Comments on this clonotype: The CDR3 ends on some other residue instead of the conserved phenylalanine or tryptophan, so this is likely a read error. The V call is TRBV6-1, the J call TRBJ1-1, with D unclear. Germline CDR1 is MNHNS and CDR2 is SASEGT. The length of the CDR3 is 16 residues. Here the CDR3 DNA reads TGTGCCAGCAGCGAAGATGGGTACAGCATGAACACTGAAGCTTTCTTA. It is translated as CASSEDGYSMNTEAFL.

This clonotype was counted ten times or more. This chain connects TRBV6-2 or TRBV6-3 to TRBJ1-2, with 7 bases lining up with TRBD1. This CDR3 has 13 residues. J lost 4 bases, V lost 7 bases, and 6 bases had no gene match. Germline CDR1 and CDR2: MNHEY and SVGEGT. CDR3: CASTTDRSYGYTF. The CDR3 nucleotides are TGTGCCAGCACCACGGACAGGAGCTATGGCTACACCTTC.

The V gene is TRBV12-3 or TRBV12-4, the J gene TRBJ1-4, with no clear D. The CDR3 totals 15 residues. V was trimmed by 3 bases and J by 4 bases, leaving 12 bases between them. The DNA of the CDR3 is TGTGCCAGCAGTTTGGCGGGCTATAATAATGAAAAACTGTTTTTT. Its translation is CASSLAGYNNEKLFF.

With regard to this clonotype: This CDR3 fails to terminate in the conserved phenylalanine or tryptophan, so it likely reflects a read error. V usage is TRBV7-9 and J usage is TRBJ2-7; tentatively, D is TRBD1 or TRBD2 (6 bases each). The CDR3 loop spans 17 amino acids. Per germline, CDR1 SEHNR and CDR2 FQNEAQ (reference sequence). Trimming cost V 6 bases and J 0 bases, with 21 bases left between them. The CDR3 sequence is CASRPTGSGRSSYEQYL. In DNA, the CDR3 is TGTGCCAGCAGACCCACAGGGAGCGGGCGAAGCTCCTACGAGCAGTACCTC.

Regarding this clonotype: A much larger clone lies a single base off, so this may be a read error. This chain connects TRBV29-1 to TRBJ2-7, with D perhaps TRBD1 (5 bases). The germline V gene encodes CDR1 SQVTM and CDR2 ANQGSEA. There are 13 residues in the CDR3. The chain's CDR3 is CSVGTPDSYEQCF. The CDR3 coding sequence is TGCAGCGTTGGGACACCAGACTCCTACGAGCAGTGCTTC.

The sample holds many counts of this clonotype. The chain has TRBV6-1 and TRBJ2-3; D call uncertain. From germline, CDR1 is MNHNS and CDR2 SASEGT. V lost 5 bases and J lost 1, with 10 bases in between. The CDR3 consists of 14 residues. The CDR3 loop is CASSPGHGTDTQYF. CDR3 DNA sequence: TGTGCCAGCAGTCCAGGCCATGGCACAGATACGCAGTATTTT.

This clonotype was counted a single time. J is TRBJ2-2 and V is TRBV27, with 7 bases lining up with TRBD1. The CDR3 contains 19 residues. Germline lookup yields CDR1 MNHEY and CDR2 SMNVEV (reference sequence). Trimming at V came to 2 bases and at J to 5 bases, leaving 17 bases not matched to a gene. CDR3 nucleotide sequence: TGTGCCAGCAGTTTAGAGACTTTAGGGGGCTTATTTGGGACCGGGGAGCTGTTTTTT. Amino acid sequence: CASSLETLGGLFGTGELFF.

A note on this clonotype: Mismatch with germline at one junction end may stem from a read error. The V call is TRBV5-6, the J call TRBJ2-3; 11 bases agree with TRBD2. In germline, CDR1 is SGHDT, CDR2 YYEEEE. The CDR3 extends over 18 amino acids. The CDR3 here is CASSFGRASGRIADTRYF. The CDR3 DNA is TGTGCCAGCAGCTTCGGTAGGGCTAGCGGGAGGATAGCAGATACGCGGTATTTT.

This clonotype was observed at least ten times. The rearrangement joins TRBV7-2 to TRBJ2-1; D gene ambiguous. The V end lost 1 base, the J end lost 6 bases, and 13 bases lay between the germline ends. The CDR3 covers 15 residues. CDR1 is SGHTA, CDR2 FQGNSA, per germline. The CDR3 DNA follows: TGTGCCAGCAGCTTAGTGCCCGCCGTCGGCAATGAGCAGTTCTTC. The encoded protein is CASSLVPAVGNEQFF.

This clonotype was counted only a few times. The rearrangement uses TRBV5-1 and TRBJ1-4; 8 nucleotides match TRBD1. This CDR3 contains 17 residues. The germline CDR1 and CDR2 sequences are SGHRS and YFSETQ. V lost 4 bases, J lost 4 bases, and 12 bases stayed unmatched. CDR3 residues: CASSPSRDRRDNEKLFF. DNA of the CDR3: TGCGCCAGCAGCCCGTCCCGGGACAGGAGAGATAATGAAAAACTGTTTTTT.

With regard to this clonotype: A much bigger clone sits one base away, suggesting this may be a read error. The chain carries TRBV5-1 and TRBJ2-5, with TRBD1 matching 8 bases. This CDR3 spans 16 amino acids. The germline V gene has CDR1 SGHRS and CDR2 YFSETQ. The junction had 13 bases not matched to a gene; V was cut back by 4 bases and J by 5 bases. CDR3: CASSGGQDGGWETQYF. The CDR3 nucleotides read TGCGCCAGCAGCGGGGGACAGGATGGAGGGTGGGAGACCCAGTACTTC. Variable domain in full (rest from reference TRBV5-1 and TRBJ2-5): KAGVTQTPRYLIKTRGQQVTLSCSPISGHRSVSWYQQTPGQGLQFLFEYFSETQRNKGNFPGRFSGRQFSNSRSEMNVSTLELGDSALYLCASSGGQDGGWETQYFGPGTRLLVL.

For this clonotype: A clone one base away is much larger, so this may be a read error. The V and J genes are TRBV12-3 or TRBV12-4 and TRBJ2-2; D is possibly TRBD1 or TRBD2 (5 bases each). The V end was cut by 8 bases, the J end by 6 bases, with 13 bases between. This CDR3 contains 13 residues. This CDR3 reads CASGYGGSGELFF. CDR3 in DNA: TGTGCCAGCGGTTATGGGGGTTCCGGGGAGCTGTTTTTT.

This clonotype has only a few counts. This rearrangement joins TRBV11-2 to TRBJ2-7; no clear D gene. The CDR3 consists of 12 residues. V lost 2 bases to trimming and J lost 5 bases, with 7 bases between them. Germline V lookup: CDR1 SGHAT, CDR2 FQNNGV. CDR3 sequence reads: CASSLYGNEQYF. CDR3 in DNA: TGTGCCAGCAGCTTATACGGAAACGAGCAGTACTTC.

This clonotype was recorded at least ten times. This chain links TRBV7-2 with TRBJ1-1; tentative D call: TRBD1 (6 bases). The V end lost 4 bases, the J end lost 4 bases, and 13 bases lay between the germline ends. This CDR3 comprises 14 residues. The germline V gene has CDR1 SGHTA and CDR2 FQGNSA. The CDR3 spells CASSSPGVPTEAFF. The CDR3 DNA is TGTGCCAGCAGCTCCCCAGGGGTACCCACTGAAGCTTTCTTT. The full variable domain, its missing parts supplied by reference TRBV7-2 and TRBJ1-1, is GAGVSQSPSNKVTEKGKDVELRCDPISGHTALYWYRQSLGQGLEFLIYFQGNSAPDKSGLPSDRFSAERTGGSVSTLTIQRTQQEDSAVYLCASSSPGVPTEAFFGQGTRLTVV.

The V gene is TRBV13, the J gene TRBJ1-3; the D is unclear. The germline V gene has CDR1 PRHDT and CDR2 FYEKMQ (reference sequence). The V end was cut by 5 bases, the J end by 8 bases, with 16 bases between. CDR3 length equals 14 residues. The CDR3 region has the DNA TGTGCCAGCAGCATTATTGGGCATGGGGACACCATATATTTT. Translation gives CASSIIGHGDTIYF. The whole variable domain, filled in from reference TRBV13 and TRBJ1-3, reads AAGVIQSPRHLIKEKRETATLKCYPIPRHDTVYWYQQGPGQDPQFLISFYEKMQSDKGSIPDRFSAQQFSDYHSELNMSSLELGDSALYFCASSIIGHGDTIYFGEGSWLTVV.

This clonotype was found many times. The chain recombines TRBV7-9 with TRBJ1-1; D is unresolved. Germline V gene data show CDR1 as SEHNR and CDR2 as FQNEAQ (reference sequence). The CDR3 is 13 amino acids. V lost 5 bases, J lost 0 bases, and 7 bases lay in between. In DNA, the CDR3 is TGTGCCAGCAGCCCCCCCATGAACACTGAAGCTTTCTTT. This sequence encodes CASSPPMNTEAFF. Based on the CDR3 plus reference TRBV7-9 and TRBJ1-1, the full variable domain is DTGVSQNPRHKITKRGQNVTFRCDPISEHNRLYWYRQTLGQGPEFLTYFQNEAQLEKSRLLSDRFSAERPKGSFSTLEIQRTEQGDSAMYLCASSPPMNTEAFFGQGTRLTVV.

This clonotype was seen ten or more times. CDR3 residues: CASSLAQGENTEAFF. The CDR3 nucleotides read TGTGCCAGCAGCTTAGCGCAGGGGGAGAACACTGAAGCTTTCTTT. The chain links TRBV7-9 to TRBJ1-1; 7 bases line up with TRBD1. This CDR3 is 15 amino acids long. With V trimmed by 0 bases and J by 1 base, 2 bases remained unmatched. Germline V gene sequence: CDR1 SEHNR, CDR2 FQNEAQ (reference sequence).

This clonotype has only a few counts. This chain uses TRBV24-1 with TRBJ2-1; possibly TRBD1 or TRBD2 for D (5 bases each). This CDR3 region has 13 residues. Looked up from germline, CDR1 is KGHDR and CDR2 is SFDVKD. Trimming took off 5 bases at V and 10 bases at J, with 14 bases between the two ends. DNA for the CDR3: TGTGCCACCAGTGCGCTCCGGGGCAGCGAGCAGTTCTTC. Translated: CATSALRGSEQFF.

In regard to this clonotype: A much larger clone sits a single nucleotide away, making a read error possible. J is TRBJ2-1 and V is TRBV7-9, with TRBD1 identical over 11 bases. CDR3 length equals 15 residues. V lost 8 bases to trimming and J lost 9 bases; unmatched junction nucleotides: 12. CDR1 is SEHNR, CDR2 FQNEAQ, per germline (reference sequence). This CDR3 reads CASSPGQGAWTEQFF. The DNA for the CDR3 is TGTGCCAGCTCTCCAGGACAGGGGGCGTGGACTGAGCAGTTCTTC.

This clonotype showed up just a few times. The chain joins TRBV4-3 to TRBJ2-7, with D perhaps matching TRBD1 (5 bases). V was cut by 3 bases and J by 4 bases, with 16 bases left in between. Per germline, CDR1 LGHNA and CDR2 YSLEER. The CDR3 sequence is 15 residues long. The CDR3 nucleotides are TGCGCCAGCAGCCATGTGTATAGGGGCGGATACGAGCAGTACTTC. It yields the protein CASSHVYRGGYEQYF.

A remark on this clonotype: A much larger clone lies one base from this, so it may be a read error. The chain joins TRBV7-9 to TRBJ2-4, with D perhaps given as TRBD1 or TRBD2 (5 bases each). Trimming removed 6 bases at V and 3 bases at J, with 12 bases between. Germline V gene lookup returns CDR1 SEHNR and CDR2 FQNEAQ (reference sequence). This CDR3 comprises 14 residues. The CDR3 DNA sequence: TGTGCCAGCAGTTCTCGGGACGGCAAAAACATTCAGTACTTC. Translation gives CASSSRDGKNIQYF. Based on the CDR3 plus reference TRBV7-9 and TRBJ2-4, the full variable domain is DTGVSQNPRHKITKRGQNVTFRCDPISEHNRLYWYRQTLGQGPEFLTYFQNEAQLEKSRLLSDRFSAERPKGSFSTLEIQRTEQGDSAMYLCASSSRDGKNIQYFGAGTRLSVL.

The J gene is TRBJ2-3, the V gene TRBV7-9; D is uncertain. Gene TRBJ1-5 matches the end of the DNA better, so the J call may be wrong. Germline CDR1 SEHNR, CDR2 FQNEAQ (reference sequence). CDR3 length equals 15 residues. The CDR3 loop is CASSPGITPADTQHF. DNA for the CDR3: TGTGCCAGCAGCCCCGGTATAACCCCAGCAGATACGCAGCATTTT.

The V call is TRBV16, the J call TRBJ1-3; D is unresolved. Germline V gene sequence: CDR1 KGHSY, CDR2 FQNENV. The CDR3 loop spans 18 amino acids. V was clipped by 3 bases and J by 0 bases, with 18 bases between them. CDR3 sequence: CASSHANPGLDSGNTIYF. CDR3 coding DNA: TGTGCCAGCAGCCATGCAAACCCCGGACTGGACTCTGGAAACACCATATATTTT.